This TCR beta chain is from a study of cytomegalovirus exposure and HLA in healthy donors. The V and J ends lost 5 bases and 3 bases, in that order; junction bases with no gene match: 7. This CDR3 is built from 15 residues. CDR1 and CDR2 from the germline V gene are MDHEN and SYDVKM. This clone appeared a single time. The PCR made use of 60 Vbeta and 13 Jbeta primers. Measured with immunoSEQ multiplex PCR; TCRdb has only the in-frame clones, and not every one. The profile shows some 150,000 clones, 80% to 90% of them singletons. The V gene is TRBV28, the J gene TRBJ1-5; 7 bases line up with TRBD1. This TCR came from a woman aged 18-29 years in good health and CMV-seronegative. Source material: PBMCs. The CDR3 coding sequence is TGTGCCAGCAGTCTACCGGGACAGTTCAATCAGCCCCAGCATTTT. Amino acids: CASSLPGQFNQPQHF.